These 23 T cell receptor beta chains were sequenced from one sample in a study of blood T cell repertoires in COVID-19. The table came from immunoSEQ multiplex PCR; TCRdb's copy has only in-frame clones and leaves some out. The sample yields hundreds of thousands of clones, almost 85% seen once. The sequencing input was PBMCs or T cells enriched from blood (not recorded which). These receptors were collected from a woman aged 45-60 years with acute COVID-19.

This clone has just one count. The V call is TRBV13, the J call TRBJ2-1, with 7 bases matching TRBD2. V lost 5 bases and J lost 4; bases outside the gene matches: 5. The CDR3 spans 14 residues. CDR1 and CDR2 (germline): PRHDT, FYEKMQ (reference sequence). The chain's CDR3 is CASSRLAIYNEQFF. CDR3 sequence (DNA): TGTGCCAGCAGCCGACTAGCTATTTACAATGAGCAGTTCTTC.

V gene TRBV27 combines with J gene TRBJ1-2; D might be TRBD1 (6 bases). Trimming pared 1 base from V and 4 bases from J, leaving 13 bases between. This CDR3 region has 15 residues. Per the germline V gene, CDR1 is MNHEY and CDR2 is SMNVEV (reference sequence). The CDR3 sequence is CASSLWGGQGYGYTF. CDR3 sequence (DNA): TGTGCCAGCAGTTTATGGGGGGGGCAGGGCTATGGCTACACCTTC.

The chain employs TRBV7-9 and TRBJ1-5; no clear D. Germline CDR1 and CDR2: SEHNR and FQNEAQ (reference sequence). V was trimmed by 7 bases and J by 6 bases, leaving 16 bases between them. The CDR3 contains 14 residues. CDR3 sequence reads: CASTDEGGPQPQHF. The CDR3 nucleotides are TGTGCCAGCACCGACGAGGGTGGGCCTCAGCCCCAGCATTTT.

The V call is TRBV19, the J call TRBJ1-2; the D gene is possibly TRBD1 (5 bases). The CDR3 loop spans 13 amino acids. Deletions cut 1 base from V and 5 bases from J, with 8 bases between. CDR1 and CDR2 from the germline V gene are LNHDA and SQIVND (reference sequence). The CDR3 loop reads CASSIVQGYGYTF. CDR3 sequence (DNA): TGTGCCAGTAGTATAGTCCAGGGATATGGCTACACCTTC.

On this clone: Other DNA sequences in this specimen translate into the identical CDR3. The rearrangement uses TRBV7-2 and TRBJ2-2; 9 bases fit TRBD2. Trimming at V came to 2 bases and at J to 5 bases, leaving 3 bases not matched to a gene. CDR1 SGHTA and CDR2 FQGNSA come from the germline V gene. This CDR3 spans 15 amino acids. The CDR3 protein is CASSLKAGGTGELFF. The CDR3 nucleotides are TGTGCCAGCAGCTTAAAAGCGGGGGGAACCGGGGAGCTGTTTTTT.

In this sample, this clone turned up a few times. The chain carries TRBV6-1 and TRBJ2-1; no clear D. V was clipped by 3 bases and J by 0 bases, with 9 bases between them. The CDR3 extends over 15 amino acids. Germline-derived CDR1 and CDR2 are MNHNS and SASEGT. CDR3 sequence reads: CASSDTGHSYNEQFF. CDR3 coding DNA: TGTGCCAGCAGTGATACGGGTCACTCCTACAATGAGCAGTTCTTC.

The chain couples TRBV29-1 to TRBJ2-5; 9 bases agree with TRBD1. The CDR3 covers 14 residues. V lost 5 bases and J lost 5; bases outside the gene matches: 9. In germline, CDR1 is SQVTM, CDR2 ANQGSEA. The CDR3 loop reads CSVSGGTGYETQYF. As DNA, the CDR3 is TGCAGCGTTTCAGGCGGGACAGGGTATGAGACCCAGTACTTC.

V gene TRBV18 combines with J gene TRBJ1-6; TRBD1 matches 8 bases. The V segment lost 3 bases and the J segment 0 bases; nucleotides outside the gene matches: 7. The CDR3 sequence is 18 residues long. The germline gives CDR1 KGHSH, CDR2 LQKENI. The CDR3: CASSPGQGQRSYNSPLHF. CDR3 nucleotides: TGTGCCAGCTCACCCGGACAGGGTCAACGCTCCTATAATTCACCCCTCCACTTT.

The V gene is TRBV6-2 or TRBV6-3, the J gene TRBJ2-4; 9 bases map to TRBD2. This CDR3 has 19 residues. Germline V gives CDR1 MNHEY, CDR2 SVGEGT. With 4 bases clipped from V and 0 bases from J, the junction kept 13 bases outside the gene matches. The CDR3 here is CASSSGTSWGLEAKNIQYF. CDR3 coding DNA: TGTGCCAGCAGTTCCGGGACTAGCTGGGGACTGGAAGCCAAAAACATTCAGTACTTC.

The genes are TRBV6-5 and TRBJ1-6; TRBD1 is a possible D gene (5 bases). The CDR3 totals 15 residues. V was clipped by 0 bases and J by 7 bases, with 10 bases between them. Germline V gene sequence: CDR1 MNHEY, CDR2 SVGAGI. The CDR3 spells CASSYSPGSNSPLHF. In DNA, the CDR3 is TGTGCCAGCAGTTACTCACCAGGGTCAAATTCACCCCTCCACTTT.

This rearrangement joins TRBV6-6 to TRBJ1-5; maybe TRBD1 (6 bases). V was cut by 6 bases and J by 8 bases, with 14 bases left in between. Germline CDR1 reads MNHNY; CDR2 reads SVGAGI (reference sequence). The CDR3 consists of 13 residues. The CDR3 DNA follows: TGTGCCAGCAGGCCGTCACAGGGAAAGCCCCAGCATTTT. The encoded protein is CASRPSQGKPQHF.

This chain links TRBV6-5 with TRBJ2-1; 7 bases are shared with TRBD2. Trimming cost V 2 bases and J 5 bases; bases outside gene matches: 6. CDR3 length: 15 residues. Germline CDR1 reads MNHEY; CDR2 reads SVGAGI. The CDR3 reads CASSYGGGGNNEQFF. As DNA, the CDR3 is TGTGCCAGCAGTTACGGCGGCGGGGGAAACAATGAGCAGTTCTTC.

A remark on this clone: The sample has other DNA sequences that encode this CDR3 too. This rearrangement joins TRBV7-2 to TRBJ1-5; 8 positions agree with TRBD1. This CDR3 has 15 amino acids. V shed 1 base, J shed 4 bases, and the junction held 3 bases outside the gene matches. Looked up from germline, CDR1 is SGHTA and CDR2 is FQGNSA. CDR3 in amino acids: CASSLDRGGNQPQHF. The CDR3 DNA is TGTGCCAGCAGCTTAGACAGGGGGGGGAATCAGCCCCAGCATTTT.

The count of this clone is one. The chain links TRBV6-5 to TRBJ2-7; 9 bases align to TRBD2. The CDR3 runs to 15 residues. Trimming at V came to 5 bases and at J to 2 bases, leaving 7 bases not matched to a gene. Germline V lookup: CDR1 MNHEY, CDR2 SVGAGI. CDR3 region: CASSTLSGGTYEQYF. DNA for the CDR3: TGTGCCAGCAGTACCCTTAGCGGGGGCACCTACGAGCAGTACTTC.

The chain carries TRBV5-4 and TRBJ1-2; D possibly corresponds to TRBD1 (5 bases). The ends were cut back, 5 bases at V and 2 bases at J, with 16 bases in the middle. This CDR3 region has 15 residues. Germline V CDR1 and CDR2: SGHNT, YYREEE (reference sequence). As DNA, the CDR3 is TGTGCCAGCAGGTTGATGGGGCTCGAGAACTATGGCTACACCTTC. This encodes CASRLMGLENYGYTF.

The genes are TRBV5-1 and TRBJ2-7, with TRBD1 identical over 7 bases. This CDR3 region has 15 residues. Germline lookup yields CDR1 SGHRS and CDR2 YFSETQ. Unmatched junction bases numbered 7, after V lost 4 bases and J lost 0 bases. The CDR3 is CASSPRTGNSYEQYF. Here the CDR3 DNA reads TGCGCCAGCAGCCCGAGGACAGGCAACTCCTACGAGCAGTACTTC.

The chain recombines TRBV7-2 with TRBJ1-1; the D is unclear. Germline-derived CDR1 and CDR2 are SGHTA and FQGNSA. The V end lost 5 bases, the J end lost 0 bases, and 7 bases lay between the germline ends. The CDR3 extends over 13 amino acids. The CDR3 region is CASSPYLNTEAFF. Here the CDR3 DNA reads TGTGCCAGCAGCCCCTATTTGAACACTGAAGCTTTCTTT. Complete variable domain (other parts from reference TRBV7-2 and TRBJ1-1): GAGVSQSPSNKVTEKGKDVELRCDPISGHTALYWYRQSLGQGLEFLIYFQGNSAPDKSGLPSDRFSAERTGGSVSTLTIQRTQQEDSAVYLCASSPYLNTEAFFGQGTRLTVV.

J is TRBJ2-7 and V is TRBV5-1, with D perhaps TRBD1 (6 bases). Germline V CDR1 and CDR2: SGHRS, YFSETQ. V was clipped by 3 bases and J by 5 bases, with 15 bases between them. The CDR3 sequence is 14 residues long. The CDR3 DNA reads as TGCGCCAGCAGCTCGGCAGGGGAGAACCACGAGCAGTACTTC. Protein product: CASSSAGENHEQYF.

This clone appeared a few times. The chain links TRBV6-1 to TRBJ1-5; the match to TRBD1 covers 10 bases. CDR1 is MNHNS, CDR2 SASEGT, per germline. With 4 bases clipped from V and 3 bases from J, the junction kept 6 bases outside the gene matches. This CDR3 has 16 amino acids. The chain's CDR3 is CASSVTGGENNQPQHF. The CDR3 DNA reads TGTGCCAGCAGTGTGACAGGGGGCGAAAACAATCAGCCCCAGCATTTT.

The DNA of the CDR3 is TGCGCCAGCAGCTTGTCAGGGGATGAAAAACTGTTTTTT. Translating it yields CASSLSGDEKLFF. The chain links TRBV5-1 to TRBJ1-4; D is possibly TRBD1 (6 bases). Germline CDR1 reads SGHRS; CDR2 reads YFSETQ. Trimming pared 1 base from V and 6 bases from J, leaving 7 bases between. The CDR3 is 13 residues long.

This CDR3 is CASSLSTQMNTEAFF. CDR3 DNA sequence: TGTGCCAGCAGCCTTTCGACACAAATGAACACTGAAGCTTTCTTT. The chain combines TRBV3-1 (or the pseudogene TRBV3-2) with TRBJ1-1; D gene unclear. Trimming shortened V by 4 bases and J by 0 bases, and 12 bases separated the two germline ends. CDR1 is LGHDT and CDR2 is YNNKEL in the germline V gene (reference sequence). This CDR3 has 15 amino acids.

This chain joins TRBV3-1 (or the pseudogene TRBV3-2) and TRBJ2-7; D call uncertain. This CDR3 has 16 residues. Germline lookup yields CDR1 LGHDT and CDR2 YNNKEL (reference sequence). The V end lost 3 bases, the J end lost 7 bases, and 22 bases lay between the germline ends. In DNA form, the CDR3 reads TGTGCCAGCAGCCAGCTCTTACAAGCGACCTTGGAGGAGCAGTACTTC. It translates to CASSQLLQATLEEQYF.

The chain links TRBV5-1 to TRBJ2-2, with D perhaps TRBD1 (6 bases). V lost 4 bases and J 4 bases, leaving 14 bases between the germline ends. Germline lookup yields CDR1 SGHRS and CDR2 YFSETQ. This CDR3 spans 15 amino acids. The CDR3, as DNA: TGCGCCAGCAGCCCGACAGGACCGGGCACCGGGGAGCTGTTTTTT. Translation: CASSPTGPGTGELFF.